These T cell receptor beta chains were read from a single sample in a study of cytomegalovirus exposure and HLA in healthy donors. Assay used: immunoSEQ multiplex PCR; TCRdb lists only in-frame clones, some missing. The table includes 250,000 or so clones, roughly 89% detected once. Sequenced material: PBMCs. All receptors come from a man between 18 and 35 years old in good health and CMV-seronegative. Each CDR3 is given with its conserved first and last residue.

j_call v_call cdr3_aa
TRBJ2-1 TRBV1 CTSSQDYRLFIRVNEQFF
TRBJ1-3 TRBV4-3 CASSQDAGGNTIYF
TRBJ2-5 TRBV7-9 CASSSGTPYQETQYF
TRBJ2-2 TRBV2 CASSELGGANTGELFF
TRBJ2-3 TRBV5-1 CASSRDSGHTQYF
TRBJ2-3 TRBV6-6 CASSYLSDTQYF
TRBJ2-7 TRBV7-2 CASSLALVGYEQYF
TRBJ2-1 TRBV7-9 CASSSPGNNEQFF
TRBJ1-2 TRBV4-3 CASSQDLPSLLAYGYTF
TRBJ2-5 TRBV4-3 CASSRAGAETQYF
TRBJ1-1 TRBV7-2 CASSLSWNTEAFF
TRBJ2-5 TRBV4-1 CASSRLVGVETQYF
TRBJ2-1 TRBV7-8 CASSPLTGHRTGEQFF
TRBJ1-6 TRBV5-1 CASSLEGVRSPLHF
TRBJ2-2 TRBV4-3 CASSQDARGSGELFF
TRBJ2-2 TRBV5-4 CASSTKRGAVAGELFF
TRBJ1-2 TRBV25-1 CASRDPRDSSNYGYTF
TRBJ2-5 TRBV9 CASSGGDQETQYF
TRBJ2-7 TRBV28 CASSSLQGAREQYF
TRBJ2-2 TRBV7-8 CASSLGLAGSTGELFF
TRBJ2-5 TRBV7-8 CASSRRAPLETQYF
TRBJ2-7 TRBV18 CASSPRGTTYEQYF
TRBJ1-6 TRBV5-1 CASSSTGIRLGSPLHF
TRBJ2-5 TRBV10-3 CAISEFSNQETQYF
TRBJ1-4 TRBV4-3 CASSHNSLVREKLFF
TRBJ1-5 TRBV28 CASSLREGPQHF
TRBJ2-4 TRBV25-1 CASTGLENIQYF
TRBJ2-5 TRBV14 CASSQDSGLGPEAPQETQYF
TRBJ1-2 TRBV7-6 CASSRIVRGLGNYGYTF
TRBJ2-1 TRBV28 CASSTGATREQFF
TRBJ2-7 TRBV9 CASSVSSGSGEQYF
TRBJ2-7 TRBV27 CASSLRGEASGRSEQYF
TRBJ2-7 TRBV28 CASLAGTYEQYF
TRBJ1-6 TRBV6-5 CASSYPRPGSPLHF
TRBJ1-5 TRBV11-2 CASSLAGAGDQPQHF
TRBJ1-5 TRBV19 CASSIQGRKGNQPQHF
TRBJ1-6 TRBV7-2 CASRSSWGEVNSPLHF
TRBJ2-7 TRBV5-4 CASSLASGSLNEQYF
TRBJ2-4 TRBV7-2 CASSDYVGGGQYF